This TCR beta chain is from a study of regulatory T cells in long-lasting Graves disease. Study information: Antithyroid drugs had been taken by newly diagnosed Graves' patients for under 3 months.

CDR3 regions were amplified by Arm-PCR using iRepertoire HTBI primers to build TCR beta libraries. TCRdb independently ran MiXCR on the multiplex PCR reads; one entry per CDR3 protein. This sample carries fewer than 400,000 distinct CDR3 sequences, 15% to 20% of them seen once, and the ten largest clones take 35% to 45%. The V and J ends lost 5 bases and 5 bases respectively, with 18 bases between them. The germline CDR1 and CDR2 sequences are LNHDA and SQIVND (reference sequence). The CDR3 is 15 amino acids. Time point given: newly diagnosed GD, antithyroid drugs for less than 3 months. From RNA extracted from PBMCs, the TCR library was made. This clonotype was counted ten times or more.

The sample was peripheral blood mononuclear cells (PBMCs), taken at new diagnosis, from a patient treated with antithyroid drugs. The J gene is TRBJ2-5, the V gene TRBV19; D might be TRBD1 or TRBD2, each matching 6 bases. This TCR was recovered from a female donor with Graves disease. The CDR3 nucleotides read TGTGCCAGTAGTGACCTAAGGGGGGTTGAGGAGACCCAGTACTTC. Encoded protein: CASSDLRGVEETQYF.